This TCR beta chain was captured in a study of blood T cell repertoires in COVID-19. Study overall: Researchers got acute and convalescent COVID-19 samples from the United States, Italy and Spain. T cells, B-cell-depleted T cells, or PBMCs supplied cDNA or gDNA.

Trimming took off 1 base at V and 0 bases at J, with 25 bases between the two ends. This CDR3 comprises 20 residues. Germline-derived CDR1 and CDR2 are SGHVS and FNYEAQ. As originally analysed: Nucleated cell number was recorded as an estimate derived from reference gene primer amplification. Using immunoSEQ multiplex PCR, the repertoire was profiled, and TCRdb retains in-frame clones only, with some absent. The DNA gave D and trimming, while V, J and clone size come from that table. The sample lists tens of thousands of clones, roughly 90% occurring once. The receptor's source is an elderly man with COVID-19, enrolled during active disease. This chain uses TRBV7-6 with TRBJ2-7; TRBD2 might be the D (5 bases). Sequencing was carried out using peripheral blood. The CDR3 sequence is CASSLGTKADYSLASYEQYF. The DNA of the CDR3 is TGTGCCAGCAGCTTAGGAACTAAAGCGGATTATTCCCTGGCCTCCTACGAGCAGTACTTC.